The 22 T cell receptor beta chains in this list originate from one sample, sequenced in a study of shared clonotypes between healthy human individuals. The table came from immunoSEQ multiplex PCR; TCRdb's copy has only in-frame clones and leaves some out. The sample holds around 2,000,000 clones; 85% to 95% are singletons and the top ten take more than 1.5%. Positive CCR7 selection of CD45RO-negative cells yielded the naive CD8 cells, and terminally differentiated effector memory CD45RA+ cells were excluded. Material for sequencing was naive CD8+ T cells from PBMCs. Source of these receptors: a man younger than 35 in good health. Some clones in this sample may be carry-over from other donors' samples.

The chain employs TRBV6-6 and TRBJ2-2; D perhaps matches TRBD2 (6 bases). Germline V gene data show CDR1 as MNHNY and CDR2 as SVGAGI (reference sequence). This CDR3 has 16 amino acids. The V end was cut by 2 bases, the J end by 1 base, with 11 bases between. DNA for the CDR3: TGTGCCAGCAGTTACACCTGGGGAGGGAACACCGGGGAGCTGTTTTTT. Translating gives CASSYTWGGNTGELFF.

Regarding this clone: Within the sample, other DNA sequences also encode this same CDR3. The V and J genes are TRBV13 and TRBJ2-1; D gene uncertain. The CDR3 totals 13 residues. Trimming cost V 0 bases and J 7 bases, with 7 bases left between them. Looked up from germline, CDR1 is PRHDT and CDR2 is FYEKMQ (reference sequence). The CDR3 region is CASSLGLANEQFF. The CDR3 DNA is TGTGCCAGCAGCTTAGGTCTGGCGAATGAGCAGTTCTTC.

The sample holds one count of this clone. The rearrangement joins TRBV19 to TRBJ1-2, with D perhaps TRBD1 (6 bases). The V end lost 5 bases, the J end lost 6 bases, and 19 bases lay between the germline ends. Germline V gene sequence: CDR1 LNHDA, CDR2 SQIVND (reference sequence). CDR3 length: 15 residues. The CDR3 reads CASSAQGGPIDGYTF. The CDR3 coding sequence is TGTGCCAGTAGTGCACAGGGAGGCCCCATTGATGGCTACACCTTC. Combining the CDR3 with reference TRBV19 and TRBJ1-2 gives the whole variable domain DGGITQSPKYLFRKEGQNVTLSCEQNLNHDAMYWYRQDPGQGLRLIYYSQIVNDFQKGDIAEGYSVSREKKESFPLTVTSAQKNPTAFYLCASSAQGGPIDGYTFGSGTRLTVV.

This clone was observed once. This chain connects TRBV27 to TRBJ2-5; TRBD2 aligns across 13 bases. V gave up 4 bases and J gave up 4 bases; unmatched junction bases: 6. CDR1 is MNHEY, CDR2 SMNVEV, per germline (reference sequence). This CDR3 region has 16 residues. The CDR3 loop reads CASSSLGTSGIETQYF. CDR3 nucleotide sequence: TGTGCCAGCAGTTCCCTCGGGACTAGCGGGATAGAGACCCAGTACTTC.

V usage is TRBV5-6 and J usage is TRBJ2-1; TRBD1 matches at 7 bases. V shed 4 bases, J shed 9 bases, and the junction held 7 bases outside the gene matches. Germline CDR1 and CDR2: SGHDT and YYEEEE. The length of the CDR3 is 13 residues. The DNA for the CDR3 is TGTGCCAGCAGCGCCACAGGGGCAGGTGAGCAGTTCTTC. Translated: CASSATGAGEQFF.

This clone was seen only a few times. The genes are TRBV6-1 and TRBJ2-1; 16 bases fit TRBD2. The CDR3 consists of 20 residues. Trimming took 4 bases from V and 1 from J; bases not matched to a gene: 10. Germline V gives CDR1 MNHNS, CDR2 SASEGT. CDR3 nucleotides: TGTGCCAGCAGTGGTCCGGGACTAGCGGGAGGGCGTGGATCCTACAATGAGCAGTTCTTC. This codes for CASSGPGLAGGRGSYNEQFF.

The chain has TRBV7-8 and TRBJ1-1; the D is unclear. This CDR3 spans 14 amino acids. Deletions cut 7 bases from V and 0 bases from J, with 12 bases between. Germline CDR1 and CDR2: SGHVS and FQNEAQ. CDR3 residues: CASTLGEMNTEAFF. CDR3 in DNA: TGTGCCAGCACCCTCGGCGAAATGAACACTGAAGCTTTCTTT.

The rearrangement links TRBV29-1 to TRBJ1-1; 9 bases align to TRBD1. This CDR3 contains 15 residues. Germline CDR1 and CDR2: SQVTM and ANQGSEA. Losses at the gene ends were 7 bases for V and 0 bases for J; bases not matched to a gene: 9. As DNA, the CDR3 is TGCAGCGCGTTACCGGGACAGGGTTTGAACACTGAAGCTTTCTTT. It translates to CSALPGQGLNTEAFF. The entire variable domain, with the rest obtained from reference TRBV29-1 and TRBJ1-1, is as follows: SAVISQKPSRDICQRGTSLTIQCQVDSQVTMMFWYRQQPGQSLTLIATANQGSEATYESGFVIDKFPISRPNLTFSTLTVSNMSPEDSSIYLCSALPGQGLNTEAFFGQGTRLTVV.

The chain carries TRBV27 and TRBJ2-2; tentative D call: TRBD2 (6 bases). V was cut by 2 bases and J by 4 bases, with 8 bases left in between. Germline-derived CDR1 and CDR2 are MNHEY and SMNVEV (reference sequence). The CDR3 has 14 amino acids. DNA of the CDR3: TGTGCCAGCAGTTTACTAGCGATCACCGGGGAGCTGTTTTTT. It yields the protein CASSLLAITGELFF.

This chain joins TRBV28 and TRBJ2-5; 11 bases are a match to TRBD1. Germline V gives CDR1 MDHEN, CDR2 SYDVKM. Trimming took 3 bases from V and 5 from J; bases not matched to a gene: 5. The CDR3 runs to 15 residues. CDR3 in amino acids: CASSFGQGAGETQYF. The CDR3 region has the DNA TGTGCCAGCAGTTTCGGACAGGGGGCTGGGGAGACCCAGTACTTC.

The chain links TRBV19 to TRBJ1-2; possibly TRBD1 for D (6 bases). V dropped 3 bases and J dropped 8 bases, with 13 bases sitting between them. CDR1 and CDR2 from the germline V gene are LNHDA and SQIVND (reference sequence). The CDR3 length is 13 residues. The CDR3 here is CASSMWDIEGYTF. Written as DNA, the CDR3 is TGTGCCAGTAGTATGTGGGACATTGAAGGCTACACCTTC.

V and J are TRBV10-2 and TRBJ2-3; no definite D call. The germline V gene encodes CDR1 WSHSY and CDR2 SAAADI. V dropped 3 bases and J dropped 2 bases, with 0 bases sitting between them. This CDR3 contains 11 residues. The CDR3 DNA follows: TGCGCCAGCAGTGACACAGATACGCAGTATTTT. This translates into CASSDTDTQYF.

Remarks on this clone: The sample holds other DNA sequences that translate to the same CDR3. J is TRBJ2-1 and V is TRBV7-9, with D unclear. The CDR3 totals 13 residues. Germline V gene data show CDR1 as SEHNR and CDR2 as FQNEAQ (reference sequence). Trimming took 3 bases from V and 6 from J, leaving 9 bases between them. The CDR3 DNA follows: TGTGCCAGCAGCTTGGGCCCGAGCAATGAGCAGTTCTTC. Amino acid sequence: CASSLGPSNEQFF. Full variable domain (outside the CDR3, taken from reference TRBV7-9 and TRBJ2-1): DTGVSQNPRHKITKRGQNVTFRCDPISEHNRLYWYRQTLGQGPEFLTYFQNEAQLEKSRLLSDRFSAERPKGSFSTLEIQRTEQGDSAMYLCASSLGPSNEQFFGPGTRLTVL.

The chain couples TRBV6-6 to TRBJ1-5, with D perhaps matching TRBD1 (5 bases). Germline V gene lookup returns CDR1 MNHNY and CDR2 SVGAGI (reference sequence). CDR3 length: 14 residues. V was clipped by 2 bases and J by 3 bases, with 8 bases between them. The CDR3 spells CASSYGGFNQPQHF. CDR3 coding DNA: TGTGCCAGCAGTTACGGGGGATTCAATCAGCCCCAGCATTTT.

In DNA form, the CDR3 reads TGTGCCAGCAGCTTTTTTCGGGGTTTCTCTGGAAACACCATATATTTT. Translated, it gives CASSFFRGFSGNTIYF. The rearrangement joins TRBV7-2 to TRBJ1-3, with D uncertain. The CDR3 sequence is 16 residues long. Trimming stripped 3 bases from V and 0 bases from J, with 12 bases between. Per germline, CDR1 SGHTA and CDR2 FQGNSA.

V usage is TRBV27 and J usage is TRBJ1-1, with D possibly being TRBD1 (5 bases). The CDR3 extends over 17 amino acids. Germline V gene lookup returns CDR1 MNHEY and CDR2 SMNVEV (reference sequence). Trimming removed 8 bases from V and 4 bases from J, with 26 bases in between. CDR3 loop: CASPPKVRGAPRTEAFF. DNA for the CDR3: TGTGCCAGCCCCCCGAAAGTCCGAGGGGCGCCGCGCACTGAAGCTTTCTTT.

CDR3 coding DNA: TGTGCCAGCAGCTTAGAGGGACAGGGGGCTTACGAGCAGTACTTC. Its translation is CASSLEGQGAYEQYF. The chain couples TRBV7-6 to TRBJ2-7; 12 bases are a match to TRBD1. Looked up from germline, CDR1 is SGHVS and CDR2 is FNYEAQ. The trim removed 1 base at V and 4 bases at J, leaving 2 bases unmatched. The CDR3 contains 15 residues.

The rearrangement links TRBV5-1 to TRBJ2-7; 7 bases are shared with TRBD1. The germline V gene encodes CDR1 SGHRS and CDR2 YFSETQ. This CDR3 is built from 13 residues. The junction had 3 bases not matched to a gene; V was cut back by 1 base and J by 5 bases. In DNA, the CDR3 is TGCGCCAGCAGCTTGATTCAGGGGGACGAGCAGTACTTC. Residues: CASSLIQGDEQYF.

The genes are TRBV7-2 and TRBJ1-3; D is uncertain. V was shortened by 4 bases and J by 0 bases, with 10 bases between the two germline ends. Germline CDR1 and CDR2: SGHTA and FQGNSA. The CDR3 length is 15 residues. Here the CDR3 reads CASSSDRSSGNTIYF. The CDR3 region has the DNA TGTGCCAGCAGCTCGGACCGGAGCTCTGGAAACACCATATATTTT.

The V gene is TRBV4-2, the J gene TRBJ2-7, with 8 bases that match TRBD2. The V and J ends lost 0 bases and 1 base, in that order; junction bases with no gene match: 5. CDR1 LGHNA and CDR2 YNFKEQ come from the germline V gene. The CDR3 is 16 residues long. The CDR3 is CASSQDLLAASYEQYF. In DNA, the CDR3 is TGTGCCAGCAGCCAAGATTTACTAGCGGCGTCCTACGAGCAGTACTTC.

This chain links TRBV7-9 with TRBJ1-1; weak D call: TRBD1 (6 bases). V was pared by 5 bases and J by 10 bases, with 14 bases between. Germline V gene sequence: CDR1 SEHNR, CDR2 FQNEAQ (reference sequence). The CDR3 is 12 amino acids. CDR3 region: CASSPDRISAFF. CDR3 in DNA: TGTGCCAGCAGCCCTGACAGGATATCAGCTTTCTTT.

Comment on this clone: The sample holds other DNA sequences that translate to the same CDR3. This chain joins TRBV5-4 and TRBJ2-7; 7 positions agree with TRBD1. Germline values: CDR1 SGHNT, CDR2 YYREEE (reference sequence). This CDR3 is 14 amino acids long. V lost 0 bases to trimming and J lost 2 bases; unmatched junction nucleotides: 2. The CDR3 loop is CASSLDRGTYEQYF. For the CDR3, the DNA is TGTGCCAGCAGCTTGGACAGGGGCACCTACGAGCAGTACTTC.